This TCR beta chain was found in a study of shared clonotypes between healthy human individuals. Study-wide findings and caveats: Depth of sequencing was expected to influence donor clonotype sharing.

Germline V gene sequence: CDR1 SNHLY, CDR2 FYNNEI. There are 14 residues in the CDR3. The V and J ends lost 7 bases and 8 bases respectively, with 18 bases between them. Using immunoSEQ multiplex PCR, the repertoire was profiled, and TCRdb retains in-frame clones only, with some absent. Altogether roughly 640,000 clones are present, about 96% being singletons, with the ten largest covering 0.045% to 0.06%. Remarks on this clone: Its antigen is still unknown.

Sequences were obtained from naive CD4+ T cells sorted from blood. Sample subset: CD45RA+ positively selected. The clonotype was recovered from a woman aged 25-40 years in good health. V usage is TRBV2 and J usage is TRBJ2-1; no clear D gene. In DNA form, the CDR3 reads TGTGCCAGCACTCCGTGGGTAGGAAGGGATGAGCAGTTCTTC. The encoded protein is CASTPWVGRDEQFF.